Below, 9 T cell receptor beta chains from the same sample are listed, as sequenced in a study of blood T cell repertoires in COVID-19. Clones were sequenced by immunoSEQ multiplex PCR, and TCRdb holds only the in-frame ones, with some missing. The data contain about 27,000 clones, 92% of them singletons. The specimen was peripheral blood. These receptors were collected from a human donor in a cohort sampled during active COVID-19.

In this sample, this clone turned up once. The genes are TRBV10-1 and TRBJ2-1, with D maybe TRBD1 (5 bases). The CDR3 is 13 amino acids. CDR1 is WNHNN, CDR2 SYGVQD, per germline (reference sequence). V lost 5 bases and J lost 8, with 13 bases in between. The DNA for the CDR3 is TGCGCCAGCAGTTCCAGGGTATCGGATGAGCAGTTCTTC. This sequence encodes CASSSRVSDEQFF.

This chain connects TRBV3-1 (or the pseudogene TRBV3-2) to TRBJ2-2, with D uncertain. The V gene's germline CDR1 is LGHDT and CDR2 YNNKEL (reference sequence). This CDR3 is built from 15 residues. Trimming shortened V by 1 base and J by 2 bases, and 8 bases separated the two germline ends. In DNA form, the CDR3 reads TGTGCCAGCAGCCAAGGAGGAAGAAACACCGGGGAGCTGTTTTTT. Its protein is CASSQGGRNTGELFF.

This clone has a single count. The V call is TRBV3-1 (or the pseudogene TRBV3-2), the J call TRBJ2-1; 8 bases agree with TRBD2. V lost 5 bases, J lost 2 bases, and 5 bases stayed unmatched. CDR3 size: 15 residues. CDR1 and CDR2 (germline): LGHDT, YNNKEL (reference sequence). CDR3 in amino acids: CASSALADAYNEQFF. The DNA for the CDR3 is TGTGCCAGCAGCGCACTAGCGGATGCCTACAATGAGCAGTTCTTC.

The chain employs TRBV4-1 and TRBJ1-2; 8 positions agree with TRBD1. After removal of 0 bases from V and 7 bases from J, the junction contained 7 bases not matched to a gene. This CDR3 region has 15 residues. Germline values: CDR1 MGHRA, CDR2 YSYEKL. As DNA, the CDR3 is TGCGCCAGCAGCCAAGAGGGACAGGCCGGCTTTGGCTACACCTTC. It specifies CASSQEGQAGFGYTF.

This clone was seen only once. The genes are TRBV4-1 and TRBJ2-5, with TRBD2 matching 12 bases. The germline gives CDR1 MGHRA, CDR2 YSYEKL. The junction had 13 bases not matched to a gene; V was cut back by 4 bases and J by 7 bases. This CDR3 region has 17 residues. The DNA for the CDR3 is TGCGCCAGCAGCCCGTGGACTAGCGGGGACCCTCGTGGGACCCAGTACTTC. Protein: CASSPWTSGDPRGTQYF.

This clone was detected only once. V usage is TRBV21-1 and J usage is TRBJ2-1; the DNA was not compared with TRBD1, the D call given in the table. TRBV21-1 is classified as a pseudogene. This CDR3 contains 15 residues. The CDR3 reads CASSNSHRAENEQFF. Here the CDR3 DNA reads TGTGCCAGCAGCAATTCCCACAGGGCAGAAAATGAGCAGTTCTTC.

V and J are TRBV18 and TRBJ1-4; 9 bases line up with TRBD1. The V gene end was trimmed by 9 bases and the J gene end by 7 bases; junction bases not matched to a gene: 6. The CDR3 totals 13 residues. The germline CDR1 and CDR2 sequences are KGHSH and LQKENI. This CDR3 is CASTTGGGEKLFF. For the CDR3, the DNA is TGTGCCAGTACGACAGGGGGAGGTGAAAAACTGTTTTTT.

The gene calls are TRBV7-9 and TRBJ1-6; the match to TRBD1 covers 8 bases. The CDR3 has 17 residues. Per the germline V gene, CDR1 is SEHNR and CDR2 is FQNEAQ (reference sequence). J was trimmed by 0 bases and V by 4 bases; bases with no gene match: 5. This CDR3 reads CASSSHRGTSYNSPLHF. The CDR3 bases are TGTGCCAGCAGCTCCCACAGGGGGACCTCCTATAATTCACCCCTCCACTTT.

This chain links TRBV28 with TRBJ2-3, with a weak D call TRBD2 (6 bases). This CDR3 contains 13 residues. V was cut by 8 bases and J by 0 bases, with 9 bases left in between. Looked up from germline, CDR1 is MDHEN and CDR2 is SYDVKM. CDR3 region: CASSGTSTDTQYF. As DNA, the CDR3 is TGTGCCAGCTCAGGGACTAGCACAGATACGCAGTATTTT. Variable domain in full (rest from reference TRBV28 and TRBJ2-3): DVKVTQSSRYLVKRTGEKVFLECVQDMDHENMFWYRQDPGLGLRLIYFSYDVKMKEKGDIPEGYSVSREKKERFSLILESASTNQTSMYLCASSGTSTDTQYFGPGTRLTVL.